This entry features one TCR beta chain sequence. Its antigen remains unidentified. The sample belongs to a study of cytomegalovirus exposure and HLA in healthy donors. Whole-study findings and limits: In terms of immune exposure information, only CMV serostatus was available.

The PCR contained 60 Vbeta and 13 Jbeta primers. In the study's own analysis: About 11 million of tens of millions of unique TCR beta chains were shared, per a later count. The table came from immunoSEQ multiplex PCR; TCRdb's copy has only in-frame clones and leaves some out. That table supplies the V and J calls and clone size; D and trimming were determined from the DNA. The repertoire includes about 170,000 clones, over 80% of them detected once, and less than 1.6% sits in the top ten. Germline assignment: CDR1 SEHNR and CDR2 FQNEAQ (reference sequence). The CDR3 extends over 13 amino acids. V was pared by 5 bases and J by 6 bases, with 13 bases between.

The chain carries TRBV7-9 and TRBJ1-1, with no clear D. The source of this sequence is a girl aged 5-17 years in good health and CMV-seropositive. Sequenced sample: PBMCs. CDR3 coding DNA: TGTGCCAGCAGCCTCCTTGAGGAGGCTGAAGCTTTCTTT. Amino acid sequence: CASSLLEEAEAFF. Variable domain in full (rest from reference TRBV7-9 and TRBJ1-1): DTGVSQNPRHKITKRGQNVTFRCDPISEHNRLYWYRQTLGQGPEFLTYFQNEAQLEKSRLLSDRFSAERPKGSFSTLEIQRTEQGDSAMYLCASSLLEEAEAFFGQGTRLTVV.